This T cell receptor beta chain emerged from a study of cytomegalovirus exposure and HLA in healthy donors. Trimming at V came to 5 bases and at J to 8 bases, leaving 11 bases not matched to a gene. From germline, CDR1 is SGHTA and CDR2 FQGNSA. CDR3 length equals 14 residues. Study conclusions and caveats: In an earlier analysis, in some 540 donors, most V segments appeared productive either ~90% or ~30% of the time.

PCR used 60 Vbeta primers and 13 Jbeta primers. Profiling relied on immunoSEQ multiplex PCR, and the TCRdb table lists in-frame clones only, not all of them. There are about 150,000 clones in the sample; around 80% occur only once, and approximately 6.1% lies in the top ten. With respect to this clone: Its antigen is not known.

The chain joins TRBV7-2 to TRBJ1-2, with 7 bases matching TRBD1. The source of this sequence is a man aged 25 to 40 in good health and CMV-seropositive. Sequencing used PBMCs. This CDR3 reads CASSLINRGGGYTF. In nucleotides, the CDR3 is TGTGCCAGCAGCCTAATAAACAGGGGAGGAGGCTACACCTTC.